A selection of T cell receptor beta chains follows, all from one sample in a study of T cells after yellow fever vaccination. TCRdb passed the 5' RACE reads through MiXCR, listing each CDR3 protein once. The repertoire holds about 630,000 distinct CDR3 sequences, with 12% as singletons. The sample was PBMCs, taken on the day of the yellow fever booster vaccination. The source is a man aged 25-45 years who received the YFV17D yellow fever vaccine. Each CDR3 is given with its conserved first and last residue. A D gene is named only where the DNA matches it firmly. Clone size is not always given. Where it is, it says once, few, many or a class for expanded clones.

V gene,J gene,clone size,D gene,CDR3 DNA,CDR3 protein
TRBV7-2,TRBJ1-1,.,.,TGTGCCAGCAGCTTAGGGGGACGGGGGGTGAACACTGAAGCTTTCTTT,CASSLGGRGVNTEAFF
TRBV7-2,TRBJ2-7,.,TRBD2,TGTGCCAGCAGCTTAGTGCGGGAGGGCCTTTACGAGCAGTACTTC,CASSLVREGLYEQYF
TRBV20-1,TRBJ1-3,.,.,TGCAGTGCTATGACCTATCCCAGGGCCTCTGGAAACACCATATATTTT,CSAMTYPRASGNTIYF
TRBV7-2,TRBJ1-3,.,.,TGTGCCAGCAGCTTCAAGCGAGGAAACACCATATATTTT,CASSFKRGNTIYF
TRBV20-1,TRBJ2-5,few,TRBD1,TGCAGTGCTAGTTCAGGGGGCCAAGAGACCCAGTACTTC,CSASSGGQETQYF
TRBV2,TRBJ2-1,.,.,TGTGCCAGCAGTGCGGTCCAGGGGTTACGCAATGAGCAGTTCTTC,CASSAVQGLRNEQFF
TRBV27,TRBJ2-3,.,TRBD2,TGTGCCAGCGGGGTCCCCGACCGGGAGGGGTATACGCAGTATTTT,CASGVPDREGYTQYF
TRBV6-2/TRBV6-3,TRBJ2-7,few,TRBD2,TGTGCCAGCAGTTACAACTCCGGGACTAGCGGGAGACTCGAGCAGTACTTC,CASSYNSGTSGRLEQYF
TRBV4-3,TRBJ2-2,many,.,TGCGCCAGCAGCCTCGGAGGGGCGGACGGGGAGCTGTTTTTT,CASSLGGADGELFF
TRBV5-1,TRBJ1-1,few,.,TGCGCCAGCAACAGAGGAGAGCTTGGTGAAGCTTTCTTT,CASNRGELGEAFF
TRBV27,TRBJ2-4,.,.,TGTGCCAGCAGCCTCCGCCGGGGGAGGAACATTCAGTACTTC,CASSLRRGRNIQYF
TRBV6-1,TRBJ2-1,.,TRBD2,TGTGCCAGCAGCTTTCTAGCGGGGCAAGGTGAGCAGTTCTTC,CASSFLAGQGEQFF
TRBV15,TRBJ2-5,.,.,TGTGCCACCAGCAGAGTCCCGACCGAAGAGACCCAGTACTTC,CATSRVPTEETQYF
TRBV10-3,TRBJ2-1,.,TRBD2,TGTGCCATCAGTGAGACCCACGTCCTAGCGGGAGTCAATGAGCAGTTCTTC,CAISETHVLAGVNEQFF
TRBV29-1,TRBJ2-5,few,.,TGCAGCGCTACCCAGGAGCTACAAGAGACCCAGTACTTC,CSATQELQETQYF
TRBV5-1,TRBJ2-7,.,TRBD1,TGCGCCAGCAGCGGCGGACAGGTGGGTCTCTACGAGCAGTACTTC,CASSGGQVGLYEQYF
TRBV29-1,TRBJ2-1,.,.,TGCAGCGTTGAGCCCCCGATACGGGGTGAGCAGTTCTTC,CSVEPPIRGEQFF
TRBV5-1,TRBJ1-1,.,.,TGCGCCAGCAGCTTAGGGGAAGGGAACACTGAAGCTTTCTTT,CASSLGEGNTEAFF
TRBV12-3/TRBV12-4,TRBJ1-5,many,TRBD1,TGTGCCAGCAGTTTACAGACAGGGTGGAATCAGCCCCAGCATTTT,CASSLQTGWNQPQHF
TRBV7-2,TRBJ2-2,.,.,TGTGCCAGCAGCTTAGCCCCCCCCAGTGATCTTGGGACCGGGGAGCTGTTTTTT,CASSLAPPSDLGTGELFF
TRBV20-1,TRBJ2-7,few,TRBD1,TGCAGTGCTAGAGATCGTGGGACAGGGGGCGACGAGCAGTACTTC,CSARDRGTGGDEQYF
TRBV27,TRBJ2-1,.,.,TGTGCCAGCAGTTTAAGCCCAGCCTACAATGAGCAGTTCTTC,CASSLSPAYNEQFF
TRBV3-1,TRBJ2-5,few,TRBD2,TGTGCCAGCAGCCAACTAGCGGGACCCCAAGCATGGGAGACCCAGTACTTC,CASSQLAGPQAWETQYF
TRBV18,TRBJ2-6,.,TRBD1,TGTGCCAGCTCACCCCGGACAGGGGACCCCTCTGGGGCCAACGTCCTGACTTTC,CASSPRTGDPSGANVLTF
TRBV12-3/TRBV12-4,TRBJ1-5,.,.,TGTGCCAGCAGTTTTGAAAAAGGGATCAATCAGCCCCAGCATTTT,CASSFEKGINQPQHF
TRBV14,TRBJ2-7,.,.,TGTGCCAGCAGCCAAGTTCGGTCGGGTGAGCAGTACTTC,CASSQVRSGEQYF
TRBV19,TRBJ2-7,.,.,TGTGCCAGCAGACCCGGGACGGTCACTTCCGAGCAGTACTTC,CASRPGTVTSEQYF
TRBV7-2,TRBJ2-5,few,.,TGTGCCAGCAGCTTTGGGGTAAAGACCCAGTACTTC,CASSFGVKTQYF
TRBV19,TRBJ1-6,few,.,TGTGCCAGTACCTCCTCGGTAGGGTCCAATTCACCCCTCCACTTT,CASTSSVGSNSPLHF
TRBV7-2,TRBJ2-5,few,.,TGTGCCAGCACCAGGGGAGAGCAAGAGACCCAGTACTTC,CASTRGEQETQYF
TRBV7-2,TRBJ2-3,.,.,TGTGCCAGCTGGGGCAGCCCAACCTTGCCAGATACGCAGTATTTT,CASWGSPTLPDTQYF
TRBV20-1,TRBJ1-1,.,TRBD1,TGCAGTGCTAGACACGATTCAGGGGGCACTGAAGCTTTCTTT,CSARHDSGGTEAFF
TRBV7-9,TRBJ2-7,.,.,TGTGCCAGCAGAAAGGACTGGTCCTACGAGCAGTACTTC,CASRKDWSYEQYF
TRBV6-2/TRBV6-3,TRBJ2-1,few,.,TGTGCCGGCAGCGGGCAGAACAATGAGCAGTTCTTC,CAGSGQNNEQFF
TRBV6-1,TRBJ1-3,.,.,TGTGCCAGCAGACCCGACGACAGCTTAGGGTCTGGAAACACCATATATTTT,CASRPDDSLGSGNTIYF
TRBV7-9,TRBJ2-7,few,.,TGTGCCAGCAACCTCCAGGATGGCGGGCAGTACTTC,CASNLQDGGQYF
TRBV20-1,TRBJ2-1,few,TRBD2,TGCAGTGCTAGAGCGATAAGGACTAGCGGGGAAACGAATCAGTTTGAGCAGTTCTTC,CSARAIRTSGETNQFEQFF
TRBV7-2,TRBJ2-1,many,TRBD2,TGTGCCAGCAGACCTCCCAGCGGGAGTGAGCAGTTCTTC,CASRPPSGSEQFF
TRBV5-1,TRBJ1-4,few,TRBD1,TGCGCCAGCAGCTTAGGAGGGGGCGCGGGTAATGAAAAACTGTTTTTT,CASSLGGGAGNEKLFF
TRBV6-2/TRBV6-3,TRBJ2-3,few,.,TGTGCCAGCAGTTCTAGGAGGGGACGCGGAACAGATACGCAGTATTTT,CASSSRRGRGTDTQYF
TRBV5-1,TRBJ2-3,.,TRBD1,TGCGCCAGCAGCCCAGGACAGGGCTTAGGCACAGATACGCAGTATTTT,CASSPGQGLGTDTQYF
TRBV14,TRBJ2-3,.,TRBD1,TGTGCCAGCAGCCACGCGGACAGGGGGCAAGATACGCAGTATTTT,CASSHADRGQDTQYF
TRBV5-1,TRBJ2-1,many,.,TGCGCCAGCAGCTTGGCGGCAGGTTCCTACAATGAGCAGTTCTTC,CASSLAAGSYNEQFF
TRBV5-5,TRBJ2-2,few,.,TGTGCCAGCAGCCGCGGGACGGACGGGGAGCTGTTTTTT,CASSRGTDGELFF
TRBV5-1,TRBJ1-1,few,.,TGCGCCAGCAGCTTGCAGAGCATGAACACTGAAGCTTTCTTT,CASSLQSMNTEAFF
TRBV12-3/TRBV12-4,TRBJ2-7,few,TRBD1,TGTGCCAGCAGCCGGACAGGGGGCCAAGACGAGCAGTACTTC,CASSRTGGQDEQYF
TRBV15,TRBJ2-4,.,.,TGTGCCACCAGCAGAGATATTTCTCCATCGGGCAAAAACATTCAGTACTTC,CATSRDISPSGKNIQYF
TRBV10-1,TRBJ2-7,.,TRBD1,TGCGCCAGCAGTGAGTTCCAGGGGGCCTACGAGCAGTACTTC,CASSEFQGAYEQYF
TRBV20-1,TRBJ2-1,.,.,TGCAGTGCTAGAGTGGTAGGACAGTCGTACAATGAGCAGTTCTTC,CSARVVGQSYNEQFF
TRBV12-3/TRBV12-4,TRBJ2-3,few,.,TGTGCCAGCAGTTCCGACCCCGGGGATACGCAGTATTTT,CASSSDPGDTQYF
TRBV6-2/TRBV6-3,TRBJ2-3,.,.,TGTGCCAGCAGTTACTCGACCCGGAAATACACAGATACGCAGTATTTT,CASSYSTRKYTDTQYF
TRBV6-6,TRBJ1-2,.,.,TGTGCCAGCAGTTCAGGGACGAGCAGTGGCTACACCTTC,CASSSGTSSGYTF
TRBV5-1,TRBJ2-1,.,TRBD2,TGCGCCAGCAGCTATTTGTGGGAGGGACGACACAATGAGCAGTTCTTC,CASSYLWEGRHNEQFF
TRBV15,TRBJ1-3,few,.,TGTGCTACCAGCAGAGCCCAAGACCTGGGAAACACCATATATTTT,CATSRAQDLGNTIYF
TRBV5-1,TRBJ2-2,.,.,TGCGCCAGCAGCCCTACTAGTTCAAGGGACACCGGGGAGCTGTTTTTT,CASSPTSSRDTGELFF